A selection of T cell receptor beta chains follows, all from one sample in a study of cytomegalovirus exposure and HLA in healthy donors. Sequencing was performed with immunoSEQ multiplex PCR; in TCRdb, only in-frame clones are kept and a portion is missing. The profile shows just over 150,000 clones, approximately 84% of them singletons. Input material: PBMCs. These receptors were obtained from a man between 18 and 29 years old in good health and CMV-seropositive. Both conserved end residues are part of each CDR3. Fields, in order: clone size, V gene, CDR3 protein. Rows give clone size only sometimes, using once, few, many, or a class for an expanded clone.

>NA|TRBV27
CASSPTGYEQYF
>NA|TRBV6-5
CASSYYYAPGNTIYF
>NA|TRBV5-1
CASSSTAQSYGYTF
>NA|TRBV29-1
CSDHRFNYGYTF
>NA|TRBV18
CASSLTRDRGTDTQYF
>NA|TRBV5-1
CASRNPYRGAYEQYF
>few|TRBV5-6
CASSRGQGEHGYTF
>NA|TRBV11-2
CASSQGQGKDTQYF
>NA|TRBV5-4
CASSGKQGVGEKLFF
>NA|TRBV4-3
CASSPGTGSVFGYTF
>NA|TRBV5-6
CASSPGLTSGNTIYF
>few|TRBV6-5
CASSYGLAGNEQFF
>NA|TRBV7-8
CASSDRGGNQPQHF
>NA|TRBV6-1
CASRLTGVTEAFF
>NA|TRBV7-6
CASSLTGTANEKLFF
>NA|TRBV6-5
CASSSDNYGYTF
>NA|TRBV7-2
CASSSAGTGYETQYF
>NA|TRBV2
CASSEAPRMDTEAFF
>NA|TRBV4-2
CASSHITSSGANGLTF
>NA|TRBV7-2
CASSFGGLGSYEQYF
>NA|TRBV7-6
CASSLEASGGSYEQYF
>NA|TRBV6-5
CASSPDRGPSETQYF
>NA|TRBV29-1
CSVGDRALDTQYF
>NA|TRBV5-1
CASSSAAGSRYTF
>NA|TRBV4-2
CASSPRGHEQFF
>NA|TRBV6-6
CASSNNGQGAGNTIYF
>NA|TRBV6-5
CASRGSDRAFVAFF
>once|TRBV5-1
CASSAFSATVTLGNTIYF
>NA|TRBV6-1
CASSESSRNQPQHF